Listed below are T cell receptor beta chains from one sample, sequenced in a study of HIV-infected patients and healthy controls. TCRdb reprocessed the 5' RACE reads with MiXCR, giving one entry per CDR3 protein. The table has tens of thousands of distinct CDR3 sequences, about a sixth seen once; the top ten hold approximately 5.2%. The sequenced sample was CD4+ T cells from blood. These receptors were collected from a human donor in good health. Both conserved end residues are part of each CDR3. D genes are given only for firm matches. Clone size is not always given. Where it is, it says once, few, many or a class for expanded clones.

j_call d_call v_call clone_size cdr3_aa cdr3_nt
TRBJ2-2 NA TRBV29-1 few CSVVRGNTGELFF TGCAGCGTTGTCAGGGGGAACACCGGGGAGCTGTTTTTT
TRBJ1-2 NA TRBV29-1 NA CSVGQTNYYGYTF TGCAGCGTTGGACAGACCAATTACTATGGCTACACCTTC
TRBJ1-1 NA TRBV27 few CASSFWSGGPEAFF TGTGCCAGCAGTTTTTGGTCTGGAGGTCCTGAAGCTTTCTTT
TRBJ2-1 NA TRBV2 many CASSERSSSYNEQFF TGTGCCAGCAGTGAACGGTCGAGCTCCTACAATGAGCAGTTCTTC
TRBJ2-7 NA TRBV12-3/TRBV12-4 many CASRTGIYEQYF TGTGCCAGCAGAACGGGGATCTACGAGCAGTACTTC
TRBJ2-1 TRBD2 TRBV7-2 many CASSSSFGGGRNEQFF TGTGCCAGCAGCTCTAGCTTCGGGGGAGGGCGGAATGAGCAGTTCTTC
TRBJ1-2 NA TRBV7-9 few CASSLAFEGYTF TGTGCCAGCAGCTTAGCCTTCGAAGGCTACACCTTC
TRBJ1-2 NA TRBV20-1 few CSALIDGTNYGYTF TGCAGTGCCCTCATTGACGGTACTAACTATGGCTACACCTTC
TRBJ1-2 TRBD1 TRBV29-1 NA CSVGDSVNYGYTF TGCAGCGTTGGGGACAGCGTGAACTATGGCTACACCTTC
TRBJ2-7 NA TRBV29-1 many CSGSRGVNYEQYF TGCAGCGGGTCCCGCGGGGTGAACTACGAGCAGTACTTC
TRBJ1-1 TRBD1 TRBV7-9 NA CASSFHTGGAGTEAFF TGTGCCAGCAGCTTCCACACAGGGGGCGCGGGCACTGAAGCTTTCTTT
TRBJ1-4 NA TRBV5-5 NA CASSDQRGSEKLFF TGTGCCAGCAGCGATCAGAGGGGTAGTGAAAAACTGTTTTTT
TRBJ1-2 NA TRBV2 NA CATKTSWRGGYTF TGTGCCACAAAGACTTCCTGGAGAGGTGGCTACACCTTC
TRBJ2-3 NA TRBV19 few CASAAADTQYF TGTGCCAGTGCCGCGGCGGATACGCAGTATTTT
TRBJ2-1 NA TRBV6-1 NA CASSEGANRISYNEQFF TGTGCCAGCAGTGAAGGAGCGAACCGCATCTCCTACAATGAGCAGTTCTTC
TRBJ2-1 TRBD1 TRBV19 NA CASRDRDAYNEQFF TGTGCCAGTAGAGACAGGGATGCCTACAATGAGCAGTTCTTC
TRBJ2-2 TRBD2 TRBV7-2 NA CASSRLAGGPGYTGELFF TGTGCCAGCAGCCGACTAGCGGGAGGGCCCGGGTACACCGGGGAGCTGTTTTTT
TRBJ2-5 NA TRBV20-1 few CSATSGYETQYF TGCAGTGCTACTTCTGGGTACGAGACCCAGTACTTC
TRBJ2-3 NA TRBV5-6 NA CASRLPGASDTQYF TGTGCCAGCAGGCTCCCAGGAGCGTCAGATACGCAGTATTTT
TRBJ1-4 NA TRBV5-1 NA CASSSRDGNEKLFF TGCGCCAGCAGCTCCCGGGACGGAAATGAAAAACTGTTTTTT
TRBJ2-5 NA TRBV19 few CASSGGNRGGRQETQYF TGTGCCAGTAGTGGTGGGAACAGAGGTGGGAGGCAAGAGACCCAGTACTTC
TRBJ1-5 NA TRBV3-1 many CASSQEAVQQPQHF TGTGCCAGCAGCCAAGAGGCGGTTCAGCAGCCCCAGCATTTT
TRBJ2-1 TRBD2 TRBV20-1 many CSAAKRTSGSDEQFF TGCAGTGCTGCCAAACGGACTAGCGGGAGTGATGAGCAGTTCTTC
TRBJ2-3 TRBD2 TRBV11-2 NA CASSLAVLSTDTQYF TGTGCCAGCAGCCTAGCGGTACTTAGCACAGATACGCAGTATTTT
TRBJ2-3 NA TRBV20-1 many CSANPSSSTDTQYF TGCAGTGCTAATCCCTCCTCTAGCACAGATACGCAGTATTTT
TRBJ1-1 NA TRBV6-2/TRBV6-3 few CASSYYLRTVNTEAFF TGTGCCAGCAGTTACTATCTCCGGACAGTGAACACTGAAGCTTTCTTT
TRBJ1-1 NA TRBV20-1 many CSARRSHGASALGAFF TGCAGTGCTCGCCGCTCTCACGGGGCATCCGCCCTTGGAGCTTTCTTT
TRBJ1-2 NA TRBV5-1 few CASAQEGGGHFFF TGCGCCAGTGCCCAGGAGGGAGGAGGACACTTCTTCTTC
TRBJ1-3 NA TRBV27 many CALTRRADSGNTIYF TGTGCGCTAACCCGGCGGGCAGACTCTGGAAACACCATATATTTT
TRBJ2-1 TRBD1 TRBV7-2 many CASSSSPGQGVNEQFF TGTGCCAGCAGCTCATCCCCGGGACAGGGAGTGAATGAGCAGTTCTTC
TRBJ2-3 TRBD2 TRBV5-6 few CASSLYAGGTDTQYF TGTGCCAGCAGCTTGTACGCGGGGGGTACAGATACGCAGTATTTT
TRBJ1-2 NA TRBV7-9 many CASGRAADYGYTF TGTGCCAGCGGGCGGGCAGCGGACTATGGCTACACCTTC
TRBJ2-3 NA TRBV20-1 few CSAIKGKNTDTQYF TGCAGTGCTATTAAAGGAAAAAACACAGATACGCAGTATTTT
TRBJ2-1 NA TRBV12-3/TRBV12-4 many CASSLAGGTVEQFF TGTGCCAGCAGTTTAGCCGGCGGGACGGTTGAGCAGTTCTTC
TRBJ1-4 NA TRBV19 NA CASGVREDEKLFF TGTGCCAGTGGAGTAAGAGAGGATGAAAAACTGTTTTTT
TRBJ1-2 TRBD1 TRBV28 NA CASRGGTGEGGYTF TGTGCCAGCAGGGGCGGGACAGGAGAAGGTGGCTACACCTTC
TRBJ2-3 TRBD2 TRBV12-3/TRBV12-4 NA CASSLRTSGSDDTQYF TGTGCCAGCAGTCTCCGGACTAGCGGGAGTGATGATACGCAGTATTTT
TRBJ2-3 NA TRBV25-1 NA CASSEFWGQRDTQYF TGTGCCAGCAGTGAATTTTGGGGTCAAAGAGATACGCAGTATTTT
TRBJ2-7 TRBD1 TRBV27 NA CASSLTPGTGYTYEQYF TGTGCCAGCAGTTTAACTCCCGGGACAGGTTATACCTACGAGCAGTACTTC
TRBJ1-2 TRBD1 TRBV5-1 few CASSGTGGSNYGYTF TGCGCCAGCAGCGGGACAGGGGGTTCTAACTATGGCTACACCTTC
TRBJ2-4 TRBD2 TRBV19 NA CASRDRTGTSGRLGKNIQYF TGTGCCAGTAGAGACCGGACCGGGACTAGCGGGAGACTTGGCAAAAACATTCAGTACTTC
TRBJ2-1 TRBD2 TRBV12-3/TRBV12-4 many CASKGLAGGPTRNEQFF TGTGCCAGCAAGGGACTAGCGGGAGGACCAACCCGCAATGAGCAGTTCTTC
TRBJ1-1 NA TRBV5-6 NA CASSLDGSYPEAFF TGTGCCAGCAGCTTGGATGGCAGTTATCCTGAAGCTTTCTTT
TRBJ1-6 NA TRBV5-6 NA CASSSPGAGGQNSPLHF TGTGCCAGCAGCTCTCCCGGAGCGGGTGGACAAAATTCACCCCTCCACTTT
TRBJ2-5 NA TRBV20-1 NA CSAPRGRQETQYF TGCAGTGCCCCACGCGGGCGGCAAGAGACCCAGTACTTC
TRBJ1-1 NA TRBV30 few CAWKREYTEAFF TGTGCCTGGAAGAGGGAGTACACTGAAGCTTTCTTT
TRBJ1-1 NA TRBV25-1 NA CASSVPGMNTEAFF TGTGCCAGCAGTGTACCGGGGATGAACACTGAAGCTTTCTTT
TRBJ2-2 NA TRBV6-6 NA CASSVQGRDTGELFF TGTGCCAGCAGTGTACAGGGGAGGGATACCGGGGAGCTGTTTTTT
TRBJ1-2 NA TRBV20-1 NA CSARLRGGGYTF TGCAGTGCTAGACTAAGAGGCGGAGGCTACACCTTC
TRBJ2-7 NA TRBV25-1 few CASWAGTYEQYF TGTGCCAGCTGGGCAGGTACCTACGAGCAGTACTTC
TRBJ2-5 TRBD2 TRBV7-2 few CASSLSSGGETQYF TGTGCCAGCAGTTTAAGTAGCGGGGGGGAGACCCAGTACTTC
TRBJ1-4 NA TRBV7-9 many CASILFPRRGATAGKLFF TGTGCCAGCATCCTCTTTCCCAGAAGGGGGGCCACAGCGGGAAAACTGTTTTTT